This T cell receptor beta chain originates from a study of T cells in Graves' hyperthyroidism and ophthalmopathy. For ophthalmopathy patients, the Clinical Activity Score was at least 3 and the NOSPECS grade at least 4; duration was under 3 months. Not enrolled were patients with uncontrolled infection, other autoimmune disease, pregnancy or lactation. Fresh 10 ml peripheral blood yielded PBMCs. CDR1 and CDR2 from the germline V gene are SGDLS and YYNGEE. V shed 0 bases, J shed 8 bases, and the junction held 3 bases outside the gene matches. The CDR3 contains 15 residues. RNA transcripts served as the template for amplifying TCR beta CDR3 regions. Carried out on the TCR CDR3, a first-round RT-PCR used the HTBI primer set. TCRdb analysed the multiplex PCR reads with MiXCR anew, one entry per CDR3 protein. The sample consists of a few hundred thousand distinct CDR3 sequences, roughly 15% of them appearing once.

There are many counts of this clonotype. Sequencing was performed on blood. The genes are TRBV9 and TRBJ2-2, with TRBD2 matching 11 bases. The source is a woman aged 25 to 45 with Graves' ophthalmopathy. CDR3 nucleotides: TGTGCCAGCAGCGTAGAGACTAGCGGGACAGGGGAGCTGTTTTTT. It is translated as CASSVETSGTGELFF.